The clone carrying this TCR beta chain was counted only a few times. This CDR3 has 13 amino acids. CDR1 is GTSNPN and CDR2 is SVGIG in the germline V gene (reference sequence). Trimming pared 4 bases from V and 2 bases from J, leaving 11 bases between. Primers: 60 Vbeta forward and 13 Jbeta reverse. TCRdb's copy holds only in-frame clones and misses some; the assay was immunoSEQ multiplex PCR. The table includes around 130,000 clones, approximately 80% detected once. This specimen belongs to a study of cytomegalovirus exposure and HLA in healthy donors. The source is a woman aged 18-29 years in good health and CMV-seronegative. V and J are TRBV30 and TRBJ1-2; TRBD1 might be the D (5 bases). Material: PBMCs. The CDR3, as DNA: TGTGCCTGGACGGGGGGGGAGAACTATGGCTACACCTTC. This encodes CAWTGGENYGYTF.